Below, one T cell receptor (beta chain) is given with its context. CDR3 length equals 14 residues. The J segment lost 4 bases and the V segment lost 5 bases, leaving 7 bases of the junction unmatched. Germline values: CDR1 SGHVS, CDR2 FQNEAQ. This entry belongs to a study of T cells after yellow fever vaccination. Synthesis of TCR cDNA relied on 5'RACE template switching, which attached a universal primer site and UMIs. TCRdb recomputed calls from the 5' RACE reads with MiXCR, one row per CDR3 protein. The sample consists of hundreds of thousands of distinct CDR3 sequences, over 9% of them appearing once.

The TCR originated in a man aged 25-45 years who received the YFV17D yellow fever vaccine. The V gene is TRBV7-8, the J gene TRBJ2-7; 8 positions match TRBD2. The sample was PBMCs, taken on the day of the yellow fever booster vaccination. The CDR3 here is CASSTTRLAYEQYF. CDR3 in DNA: TGTGCCAGCAGCACTACTCGACTAGCGTACGAGCAGTACTTC.